This entry lists 14 T cell receptor beta chains sequenced from one sample in a study of blood T cells in healthy people across ages. Primed by a sample-barcoded 5' primer and a J-beta primer mix, a second PCR proceeded for about 7 to 11 cycles. One entry per CDR3 protein results from TCRdb running MiXCR on the 5' RACE reads. The table includes around 1,500,000 distinct CDR3 sequences, roughly 40% detected once. The sample taken for sequencing was blood. The receptors originated from a woman under 30 in good health.

The V and J genes are TRBV12-3 or TRBV12-4 and TRBJ1-5; 9 bases line up with TRBD1. Germline trimming cut 7 bases from V and 6 bases from J; bases unmatched to any gene: 10. The CDR3 totals 15 residues. The CDR3, as DNA: TGTGCCAGCACCAGGGACGGGACAGGGATTCAGCCCCAGCATTTT. Translation gives CASTRDGTGIQPQHF.

The V call is TRBV20-1, the J call TRBJ2-5; tentatively, D is TRBD1 (6 bases). V was trimmed by 6 bases and J by 11 bases, leaving 19 bases between them. This CDR3 contains 12 residues. Germline values: CDR1 DFQATT, CDR2 SNEGSKA (reference sequence). CDR3 coding DNA: TGCAGTGCCCTTAGTTGGGACAATGAGCAGTACTTC. Protein sequence: CSALSWDNEQYF.

This clonotype was observed a few times. The chain is built from TRBV5-1 and TRBJ2-7, with 8 bases that match TRBD2. With 4 bases clipped from V and 7 bases from J, the junction kept 16 bases outside the gene matches. In germline, CDR1 is SGHRS, CDR2 YFSETQ. This CDR3 has 16 amino acids. The CDR3 is CASSREGPPQLREQYF. CDR3 coding DNA: TGCGCCAGCAGCCGGGAGGGTCCCCCCCAACTGAGAGAGCAGTACTTC. The full variable domain, its missing parts supplied by reference TRBV5-1 and TRBJ2-7, is KAGVTQTPRYLIKTRGQQVTLSCSPISGHRSVSWYQQTPGQGLQFLFEYFSETQRNKGNFPGRFSGRQFSNSRSEMNVSTLELGDSALYLCASSREGPPQLREQYFGPGTRLTVT.

V and J are TRBV14 and TRBJ1-1; the D gene is possibly TRBD1 (5 bases). The CDR3 loop spans 13 amino acids. Germline CDR1 is SGHDN and CDR2 is FVKESK. Trimming removed 3 bases from V and 5 bases from J, with 10 bases in between. The CDR3 loop is CASSQGPATEAFF. In DNA form, the CDR3 reads TGTGCCAGCAGCCAGGGGCCAGCGACTGAAGCTTTCTTT.

The V call is TRBV7-2, the J call TRBJ2-1; D call uncertain. The CDR3 contains 15 residues. Germline V gene data show CDR1 as SGHTA and CDR2 as FQGNSA. Deletions cut 3 bases from V and 13 bases from J, with 22 bases between. CDR3 loop: CASSLPIIFQETQFF. The CDR3 DNA sequence: TGTGCCAGCAGCTTGCCCATAATTTTCCAAGAGACTCAGTTCTTC.

The rearrangement joins TRBV2 to TRBJ1-6; 8 positions match TRBD1. This CDR3 region has 16 residues. The V gene's germline CDR1 is SNHLY and CDR2 FYNNEI. V shed 6 bases, J shed 6 bases, and the junction held 10 bases outside the gene matches. CDR3 region: CASRAIGTGSNSPLHF. The CDR3 DNA reads as TGTGCCAGCAGGGCCATCGGGACAGGATCTAATTCACCCCTCCACTTT. Full variable domain (outside the CDR3, taken from reference TRBV2 and TRBJ1-6): EPEVTQTPSHQVTQMGQEVILRCVPISNHLYFYWYRQILGQKVEFLVSFYNNEISEKSEIFDDQFSVERPDGSNFTLKIRSTKLEDSAMYFCASRAIGTGSNSPLHFGNGTRLTVT.

This clonotype has at least ten counts. CDR3 DNA sequence: TGTGCCAGCAGACCCCTAGGGGAGACCCAGTACTTC. This gives the protein CASRPLGETQYF. The gene calls are TRBV6-1 and TRBJ2-5; no firm D call. The CDR3 sequence is 12 residues long. Trimming cost V 6 bases and J 5 bases, with 10 bases left between them. Germline values: CDR1 MNHNS, CDR2 SASEGT.

The chain carries TRBV20-1 and TRBJ1-4, with no clear D. This CDR3 is 10 amino acids long. Per the germline V gene, CDR1 is DFQATT and CDR2 is SNEGSKA (reference sequence). Trimming took 3 bases from V and 8 from J, leaving 4 bases between them. The DNA for the CDR3 is TGCAGTGCTAGTGAAGAAAAACTGTTTTTT. It codes for CSASEEKLFF.

The chain combines TRBV12-3 or TRBV12-4 with TRBJ1-2; tentative D call: TRBD1 (5 bases). V was cut by 8 bases and J by 7 bases, with 17 bases left in between. The CDR3 spans 13 residues. The CDR3 protein is CASAGTWGGGYTF. The CDR3 nucleotides are TGTGCCAGCGCGGGGACCTGGGGTGGTGGCTACACCTTC.

The gene calls are TRBV5-1 and TRBJ1-1; D call uncertain. The ends were cut back, 0 bases at V and 5 bases at J, with 14 bases in the middle. Germline CDR1 reads SGHRS; CDR2 reads YFSETQ. The length of the CDR3 is 15 residues. The CDR3 is CASSLDDTLLTEAFF. DNA of the CDR3: TGCGCCAGCAGCTTGGATGACACCCTTCTGACTGAAGCTTTCTTT.

The rearrangement joins TRBV3-1 to TRBJ2-1, with D tentatively TRBD2 (5 bases). The germline V gene encodes CDR1 LGHDT and CDR2 YNNKEL (reference sequence). V lost 0 bases and J lost 1, with 13 bases in between. The CDR3 spans 17 residues. The CDR3: CASSQDHRGLSYNEQFF. The CDR3 DNA reads TGTGCCAGCAGCCAAGATCACCGGGGATTGTCCTACAATGAGCAGTTCTTC.

As concerns this clonotype: Since a much larger clone is just one base distant, this may be a read error. The chain employs TRBV29-1 and TRBJ1-5; D is unclear. This CDR3 contains 12 residues. The ends were cut back, 0 bases at V and 8 bases at J, with 8 bases in the middle. CDR1 is SQVTM, CDR2 ANQGSEA, per germline. CDR3 amino acids: CSVEDPGEPQHF. CDR3 bases: TGCAGCGTTGAAGATCCGGGTGAGCCCCAGCATTTT. Full variable domain (outside the CDR3, taken from reference TRBV29-1 and TRBJ1-5): SAVISQKPSRDICQRGTSLTIQCQVDSQVTMMFWYRQQPGQSLTLIATANQGSEATYESGFVIDKFPISRPNLTFSTLTVSNMSPEDSSIYLCSVEDPGEPQHFGDGTRLSIL.

DNA of the CDR3: TGTGCCAGCAGTGATCCCCCCAAAACCTACGAGCAGTACTTC. Translation gives CASSDPPKTYEQYF. This chain links TRBV6-2 or TRBV6-3 with TRBJ2-7; D gene unclear. V was clipped by 5 bases and J by 2 bases, with 13 bases between them. Germline CDR1 reads MNHEY; CDR2 reads SVGEGT. The CDR3 loop spans 14 amino acids.

This clonotype turned up a few times. The V call is TRBV28, the J call TRBJ2-7, with D tentatively TRBD1 (8 bases). Germline V gene lookup returns CDR1 MDHEN and CDR2 SYDVKM. The length of the CDR3 is 21 residues. V was clipped by 5 bases and J by 5 bases, with 37 bases between them. The CDR3 DNA reads TGTGCCAGCAGTCCAATTCCCCGTTCCGTCAGGTTTAAACAGGGGGGGGACGAGCAGTACTTC. Its translation is CASSPIPRSVRFKQGGDEQYF.